Following are 15 T cell receptor beta chains from one sample sequenced in a study of T cells in Graves' hyperthyroidism and ophthalmopathy (dated by TCRdb to the late 2010s). Preparation of the library involved multiplex PCR. TCRdb lists the instrument as Illumina HiSeq 2000. The TCR beta CDR3 regions were amplified from RNA transcripts. The TCR CDR3 was subjected to a first round of RT-PCR using the HTBI primer set and the Qiagen OneStep RT-PCR kit. The public reads were quality trimmed at Q25 with fastp and then assembled into clones with MiXCR by TCRdb, keeping productive beta chains. Merged by CDR3 protein, the rows form single entries marked with the most common genes and DNA. The sample table lists roughly 570,000 distinct CDR3 sequences, around 46% of them with a count of one. Together, the top ten hold around 7.7% of the sample. The sequencing sample was made of peripheral blood or thyroid tissue (not recorded which). These receptors all stem from a woman between 18 and 29 years old with Graves' hyperthyroidism.

The chain employs TRBV29-1 and TRBJ1-5, with 7 bases matching TRBD1. V lost 8 bases, J lost 6 bases, and 10 bases stayed unmatched. The CDR3 loop spans 13 amino acids. The germline V gene has CDR1 SQVTM and CDR2 ANQGSEA. CDR3 sequence reads: CSSTGTAGQPQHF. The CDR3 bases are TGCAGCTCGACAGGGACGGCAGGTCAGCCCCAGCATTTT.

The chain joins TRBV29-1 to TRBJ1-5; the D gene is possibly TRBD1 (6 bases). This CDR3 has 15 residues. The V gene lost 7 bases and the J gene lost 4 bases, with 20 bases spanning the gap. From germline, CDR1 is SQVTM and CDR2 ANQGSEA. The CDR3 sequence: CSARRGGLKNQPQHF. CDR3 nucleotide sequence: TGCAGCGCTAGACGGGGGGGCCTCAAGAATCAGCCCCAGCATTTT.

On this clonotype: This sequence may be a read error, since a much larger clone differs from it by one base. J is TRBJ2-1 and V is TRBV7-9; weak D call: TRBD2 (6 bases). In germline, CDR1 is SEHNR, CDR2 FQNEAQ (reference sequence). V lost 5 bases and J lost 10, with 18 bases in between. The CDR3 is 14 residues long. The CDR3 spells CASSPLSGAGEQFF. The CDR3 DNA reads TGTGCCAGCAGCCCACTGAGCGGCGCGGGGGAGCAGTTCTTC. The full variable domain, with the rest looked up from reference TRBV7-9 and TRBJ2-1, is DTGVSQNPRHKITKRGQNVTFRCDPISEHNRLYWYRQTLGQGPEFLTYFQNEAQLEKSRLLSDRFSAERPKGSFSTLEIQRTEQGDSAMYLCASSPLSGAGEQFFGPGTRLTVL.

As DNA, the CDR3 is TGCAGTGCTAGGAGGGATGGGGGGAATTATGGCTACACCTTC. Amino acids: CSARRDGGNYGYTF. The rearrangement links TRBV20-1 to TRBJ1-2; D possibly corresponds to TRBD1 (5 bases). The CDR3 length is 14 residues. The germline CDR1 and CDR2 sequences are DFQATT and SNEGSKA (reference sequence). Trimming shortened V by 3 bases and J by 5 bases, and 16 bases separated the two germline ends.

This clonotype was seen many times. A read error may account for a junction end that differs from germline. The gene calls are TRBV9 and TRBJ1-1; D unclear. This CDR3 contains 13 residues. Germline V lookup: CDR1 SGDLS, CDR2 YYNGEE. In DNA form, the CDR3 reads TGTGCCAGCAGCGTAGAGGTGAACGCTGAAGCTTTCTTT. This sequence encodes CASSVEVNAEAFF. The variable domain in full, completed from reference TRBV9 and TRBJ1-1, reads DSGVTQTPKHLITATGQRVTLRCSPRSGDLSVYWYQQSLDQGLQFLIQYYNGEERAKGNILERFSAQQFPDLHSELNLSSLELGDSALYFCASSVEVNAEAFFGQGTRLTVV.

The rearrangement uses TRBV12-5 and TRBJ2-7; D is unresolved. The CDR3 has 12 amino acids. The V end lost 2 bases, the J end lost 3 bases, and 5 bases lay between the germline ends. In germline, CDR1 is LGHNT, CDR2 FRNRAP. CDR3 in DNA: TGTGCTAGTGGTTTGAACAGCTACGAGCAGTACTTC. It encodes CASGLNSYEQYF.

Regarding this clonotype: Sequence at one end of the junction differs from germline and may be a read error. The CDR3 DNA reads as TGTGCCAGCGGCCCCGGACAGGACTACGGGCAGTACTTC. Its translation is CASGPGQDYGQYF. The rearrangement joins TRBV5-6 to TRBJ2-7; possible D gene TRBD1, 7 bases. CDR1 is SGHDT, CDR2 YYEEEE, per germline. The CDR3 length is 13 residues.

The chain links TRBV20-1 to TRBJ1-5, with no clear D. The CDR3 covers 13 residues. Between the trimmed V and J ends, which lost 8 bases and 2 bases, there was a span of 13 bases. Germline assignment: CDR1 DFQATT and CDR2 SNEGSKA (reference sequence). The CDR3 spells CSRRVRGNQPQHF. DNA of the CDR3: TGCAGTAGAAGGGTTAGGGGCAATCAGCCCCAGCATTTT.

Many counts were recorded for this clonotype. The chain couples TRBV20-1 to TRBJ2-5; no clear D. The V gene's germline CDR1 is DFQATT and CDR2 SNEGSKA (reference sequence). Trimming removed 0 bases at V and 1 base at J, with 9 bases between. The CDR3 has 14 residues. CDR3: CSARDTETQETQYF. The DNA of the CDR3 is TGCAGTGCTAGAGATACGGAAACCCAAGAGACCCAGTACTTC.

Details on this clonotype: This clone may be a read error of a much larger clone one base away. The chain combines TRBV11-2 with TRBJ1-1; no clear D gene. The length of the CDR3 is 13 residues. Germline V gene sequence: CDR1 SGHAT, CDR2 FQNNGV. The CDR3 DNA reads as TGTGCCGGCAGCTTGAAGAGGAACACTGAAGCTTTCTTT. It specifies CAGSLKRNTEAFF. Full variable domain (outside the CDR3, taken from reference TRBV11-2 and TRBJ1-1): EAGVAQSPRYKIIEKRQSVAFWCNPISGHATLYWYQQILGQGPKLLIQFQNNGVVDDSQLPKDRFSAERLKGVDSTLKIQPAKLEDSAVYLCAGSLKRNTEAFFGQGTRLTVV.

The chain recombines TRBV19 with TRBJ2-2; TRBD1 aligns across 7 bases. The germline gives CDR1 LNHDA, CDR2 SQIVND (reference sequence). This CDR3 has 17 residues. V gave up 0 bases and J gave up 7 bases; unmatched junction bases: 11. For the CDR3, the DNA is TGTGCCAGTAGTATAGATCCCGACAGGGTTGGGAACGGGGAGCTGTTTTTT. As protein: CASSIDPDRVGNGELFF. The entire variable domain, with the rest obtained from reference TRBV19 and TRBJ2-2, is as follows: DGGITQSPKYLFRKEGQNVTLSCEQNLNHDAMYWYRQDPGQGLRLIYYSQIVNDFQKGDIAEGYSVSREKKESFPLTVTSAQKNPTAFYLCASSIDPDRVGNGELFFGEGSRLTVL.

This clonotype was seen ten or more times. This chain connects TRBV5-1 to TRBJ2-6, with D unresolved. The V gene's germline CDR1 is SGHRS and CDR2 YFSETQ. The CDR3 has 16 residues. The ends were cut back, 1 base at V and 4 bases at J, with 12 bases in the middle. DNA for the CDR3: TGCGCCAGCAGCTTGATCGGCCAGGACGGGGCCAACGTCCTGACTTTC. Amino acid sequence: CASSLIGQDGANVLTF. Full variable domain (remainder filled in from reference TRBV5-1 and TRBJ2-6): KAGVTQTPRYLIKTRGQQVTLSCSPISGHRSVSWYQQTPGQGLQFLFEYFSETQRNKGNFPGRFSGRQFSNSRSEMNVSTLELGDSALYLCASSLIGQDGANVLTFGAGSRLTVL.

The J gene is TRBJ2-3, the V gene TRBV7-2; 13 bases are shared with TRBD2. The CDR3 loop spans 15 amino acids. Germline loops: CDR1 SGHTA, CDR2 FQGNSA. J lost 3 bases, V lost 7 bases, and 4 bases had no gene match. In DNA form, the CDR3 reads TGTGCCAGCAACCCGGGACTAGCGGGAACAGATACGCAGTATTTT. Translated: CASNPGLAGTDTQYF. The variable domain in full, with the rest retrieved from reference TRBV7-2 and TRBJ2-3, is GAGVSQSPSNKVTEKGKDVELRCDPISGHTALYWYRQSLGQGLEFLIYFQGNSAPDKSGLPSDRFSAERTGGSVSTLTIQRTQQEDSAVYLCASNPGLAGTDTQYFGPGTRLTVL.

This clonotype appeared many times. The chain is built from TRBV15 and TRBJ2-7; D may be TRBD2 (6 bases). Germline V lookup: CDR1 LNHNV, CDR2 YYDKDF (reference sequence). The ends were cut back, 2 bases at V and 0 bases at J, with 20 bases in the middle. This CDR3 is built from 18 residues. CDR3 residues: CATSRRPGVSEHSYEQYF. The DNA of the CDR3 is TGTGCCACCAGCAGAAGACCGGGAGTTAGCGAACACTCCTACGAGCAGTACTTC.

This clonotype was seen repeatedly, ten times or more. The genes are TRBV2 and TRBJ1-2, with 10 positions matching TRBD1. The CDR3 loop spans 13 amino acids. Per the germline V gene, CDR1 is SNHLY and CDR2 is FYNNEI. V was clipped by 6 bases and J by 8 bases; unmatched bases: 6. The chain's CDR3 is CASRGDRGYGYTF. CDR3 nucleotide sequence: TGTGCCAGCAGGGGGGACAGGGGATACGGCTACACCTTC.